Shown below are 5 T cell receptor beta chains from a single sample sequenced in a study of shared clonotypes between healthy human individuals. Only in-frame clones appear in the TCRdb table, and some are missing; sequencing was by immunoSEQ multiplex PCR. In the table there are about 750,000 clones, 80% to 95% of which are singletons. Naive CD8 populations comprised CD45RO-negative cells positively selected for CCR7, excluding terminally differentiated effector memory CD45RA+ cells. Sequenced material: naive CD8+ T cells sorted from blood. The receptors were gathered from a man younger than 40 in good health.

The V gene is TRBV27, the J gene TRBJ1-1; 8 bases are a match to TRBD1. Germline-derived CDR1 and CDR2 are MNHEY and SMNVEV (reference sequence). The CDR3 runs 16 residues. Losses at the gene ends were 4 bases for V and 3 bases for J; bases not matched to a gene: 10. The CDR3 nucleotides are TGTGCCAGCAGTTCCCTGCCAGGGGGCGGTGACACTGAAGCTTTCTTT. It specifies CASSSLPGGGDTEAFF.

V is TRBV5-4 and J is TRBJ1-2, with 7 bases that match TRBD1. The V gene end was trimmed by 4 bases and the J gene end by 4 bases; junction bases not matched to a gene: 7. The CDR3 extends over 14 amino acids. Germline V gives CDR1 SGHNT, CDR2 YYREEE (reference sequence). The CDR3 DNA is TGTGCCAGCAGCGTAACAGGGGCCACCTATGGCTACACCTTC. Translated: CASSVTGATYGYTF.

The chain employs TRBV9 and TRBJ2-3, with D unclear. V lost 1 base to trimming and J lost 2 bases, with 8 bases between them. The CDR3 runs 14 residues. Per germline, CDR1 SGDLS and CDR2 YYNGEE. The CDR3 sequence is CASSVLSDTDTQYF. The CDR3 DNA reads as TGTGCCAGCAGCGTATTGAGTGACACAGATACGCAGTATTTT.

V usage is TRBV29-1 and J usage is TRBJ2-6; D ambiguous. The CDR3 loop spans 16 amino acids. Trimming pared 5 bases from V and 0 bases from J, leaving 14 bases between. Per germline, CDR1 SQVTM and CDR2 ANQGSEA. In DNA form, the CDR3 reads TGCAGCGTTTATCGGCGTCTGGACTCTGGGGCCAACGTCCTGACTTTC. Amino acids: CSVYRRLDSGANVLTF.

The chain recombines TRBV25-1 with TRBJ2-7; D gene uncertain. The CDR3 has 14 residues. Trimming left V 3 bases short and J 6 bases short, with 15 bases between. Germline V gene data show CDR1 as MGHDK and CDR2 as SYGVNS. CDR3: CASSDGSMGIEQYF. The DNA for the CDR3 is TGTGCCAGCAGTGATGGCAGTATGGGCATCGAGCAGTACTTC.